This passage covers 8 T cell receptor beta chains from one sample sequenced in a study of blood T cell repertoires in COVID-19. Assay: immunoSEQ multiplex PCR; the TCRdb copy retains only in-frame clones and omits some. The table has some 230,000 clones, 82% seen once. The sequenced sample consisted of peripheral blood. The origin of the receptors is an elderly woman with COVID-19, enrolled during active disease.

A few counts support this clone. This chain joins TRBV4-1 and TRBJ2-2, with a weak D call TRBD2 (6 bases). This CDR3 has 14 amino acids. Germline-derived CDR1 and CDR2 are MGHRA and YSYEKL. Deletions cut 4 bases from V and 5 bases from J, with 11 bases between. The CDR3 coding sequence is TGCGCCAGCAGCCCCGCGGAGGGGACCGGGGAGCTGTTTTTT. Amino acid sequence: CASSPAEGTGELFF.

This chain uses TRBV6-5 with TRBJ2-1, with 7 bases identical to TRBD1. This CDR3 has 14 amino acids. Unmatched junction bases numbered 7, after V lost 6 bases and J lost 5 bases. Looked up from germline, CDR1 is MNHEY and CDR2 is SVGAGI. This CDR3 is CASRNRGLNNEQFF. In DNA form, the CDR3 reads TGTGCCAGCAGAAACAGGGGCCTGAACAATGAGCAGTTCTTC.

The chain employs TRBV10-3 and TRBJ1-6, with D possibly being TRBD1 (5 bases). The V and J ends lost 2 bases and 3 bases respectively, with 8 bases between them. From germline, CDR1 is ENHRY and CDR2 SYGVKD. The CDR3 totals 15 residues. The CDR3 bases are TGTGCCATCAGTGAGGGTCAGGGCTATAATTCACCCCTCCACTTT. Translating it yields CAISEGQGYNSPLHF.

This sequence joins TRBV11-3 and TRBJ2-5; 12 bases agree with TRBD2. The CDR3 is 18 amino acids. Germline V lookup: CDR1 SGHNT, CDR2 YENEEA. V was clipped by 5 bases and J by 5 bases; unmatched bases: 15. CDR3 nucleotide sequence: TGTGCCAGCAGCCCGGGGGGCCTAGCGGGAGGGCAGGGGGAGACCCAGTACTTC. As protein: CASSPGGLAGGQGETQYF. The full variable domain, with the rest looked up from reference TRBV11-3 and TRBJ2-5, is EAGVVQSPRYKIIEKKQPVAFWCNPISGHNTLYWYLQNLGQGPELLIRYENEEAVDDSQLPKDRFSAERLKGVDSTLKIQPAELGDSAVYLCASSPGGLAGGQGETQYFGPGTRLLVL.

The V gene is TRBV18, the J gene TRBJ2-7; 9 bases match TRBD1. V was pared by 5 bases and J by 4 bases, with 9 bases of the junction left unmatched. The CDR3 runs to 15 residues. Per the germline V gene, CDR1 is KGHSH and CDR2 is LQKENI. The CDR3 sequence: CASSGGTGNSYEQYF. CDR3 DNA sequence: TGTGCCAGCTCAGGGGGGACAGGGAATTCATACGAGCAGTACTTC.

The chain links TRBV5-8 to TRBJ1-1, with 8 positions matching TRBD1. This CDR3 is built from 12 residues. J lost 0 bases, V lost 10 bases, and 2 bases had no gene match. CDR1 is SGHTS, CDR2 YDEGEE, per germline. The CDR3 loop is CAGTGLNTEAFF. The CDR3 DNA is TGTGCCGGGACAGGATTGAACACTGAAGCTTTCTTT.

The chain combines TRBV6-5 with TRBJ1-2, with TRBD1 matching 10 bases. V lost 2 bases to trimming and J lost 5 bases; unmatched junction nucleotides: 8. The CDR3 consists of 16 residues. The germline gives CDR1 MNHEY, CDR2 SVGAGI. The CDR3 here is CASSYRGQGVSYGYTF. CDR3 DNA sequence: TGTGCCAGCAGTTACCGTGGACAGGGGGTATCATATGGCTACACCTTC.

This clone is termed medium-sized. The V gene is TRBV9, the J gene TRBJ2-7; D may be TRBD2 (6 bases). The CDR3 covers 15 residues. Trimming removed 0 bases at V and 1 base at J, with 11 bases between. Germline CDR1 SGDLS, CDR2 YYNGEE. In DNA, the CDR3 is TGTGCCAGCAGCGTAGAGGCGGGACCATCCTACGAGCAGTACTTC. Its translation is CASSVEAGPSYEQYF.